Below, 5 T cell receptor beta chains from the same sample are listed, as sequenced in a study of blood T cell repertoires in COVID-19 (dated by TCRdb to about 2020). The library was prepared using the immunoSEQ multiplex PCR assay. The table comes from immuneACCESS by way of TCRdb, which keeps in-frame sequences with V and J called. Part of the clones is missing from these tables; in studies checked, under half for an unresolved V gene and the rest for unknown reasons. The sample includes 470,000 or so clones, with around 89% observed a single time. Around 4.5% of the sample rests with the top ten. Sequencing was carried out using peripheral blood. The receptor set was obtained from a woman aged 30 to 39 with acute or convalescent COVID-19.

This chain uses TRBV3-1 (or the pseudogene TRBV3-2) with TRBJ1-6, with D tentatively TRBD1 (5 bases). The CDR3 is made up of 15 amino acids. Germline-derived CDR1 and CDR2 are LGHDT and YNNKEL (reference sequence). Trimming pared 5 bases from V and 9 bases from J, leaving 17 bases between. The CDR3 sequence is CASSGAGTMISPLHF. For the CDR3, the DNA is TGTGCCAGCAGCGGTGCCGGGACTATGATTTCACCCCTCCACTTT.

The chain combines TRBV2 with TRBJ2-2; 10 nucleotides align to TRBD2. Germline loops: CDR1 SNHLY, CDR2 FYNNEI. This CDR3 has 16 residues. V was clipped by 5 bases and J by 0 bases; unmatched bases: 3. CDR3 coding DNA: TGTGCCAGCAGTATAAGCGGGGGGGCGAACACCGGGGAGCTGTTTTTT. Translating it yields CASSISGGANTGELFF.

The chain joins TRBV19 to TRBJ2-4, with TRBD2 matching over 11 bases. The germline V gene has CDR1 LNHDA and CDR2 SQIVND (reference sequence). Trimming cost V 3 bases and J 0 bases; bases outside gene matches: 10. CDR3 length: 19 residues. The CDR3 DNA reads as TGTGCCAGTAGTATGCGGGTACTAGCGGGGGATCTAGCCAAAAACATTCAGTACTTC. Protein sequence: CASSMRVLAGDLAKNIQYF.

The rearrangement joins TRBV30 to TRBJ2-7, with 10 nucleotides matching TRBD1. This CDR3 region has 15 residues. The V gene end was trimmed by 5 bases and the J gene end by 0 bases; junction bases not matched to a gene: 7. Germline assignment: CDR1 GTSNPN and CDR2 SVGIG (reference sequence). DNA for the CDR3: TGTGCCTGGTTGGACCGGGACAGGGGCTCCTACGAGCAGTACTTC. Protein: CAWLDRDRGSYEQYF.

The chain carries TRBV9 and TRBJ1-6, with TRBD1 identical over 7 bases. CDR1 is SGDLS, CDR2 YYNGEE, per germline. V shed 1 base, J shed 5 bases, and the junction held 3 bases outside the gene matches. CDR3 length: 15 amino acids. CDR3 in amino acids: CASSVYGQDNSPLHF. In DNA form, the CDR3 reads TGTGCCAGCAGCGTATATGGACAGGATAATTCACCCCTCCACTTT.